This is a list of T cell receptor beta chains from one sample in a study of cytomegalovirus exposure and HLA in healthy donors. Method: immunoSEQ multiplex PCR; TCRdb's copy keeps in-frame clones and lacks some. The table records around 44,000 clones, around 90% of them present only once. Sequenced input: PBMCs. The receptors here all came from a woman aged 40-49 years in good health and CMV-seropositive. The conserved cysteine and the conserved F or W are not part of the CDR3 here. Each record gives: J gene, CDR3 length, V gene, CDR3 protein.

TRBJ1-6	16	TRBV5-1	ASSLYGGIPEGNSPLH
TRBJ1-1	11	TRBV5-1	ASSLGLNTEAF
TRBJ1-2	11	TRBV6-5	ASSMTGSNGYT
TRBJ2-7	12	TRBV7-9	ASSLAHRTYEQY
TRBJ1-2	13	TRBV5-4	ASSLGAGYGYGYT
TRBJ2-1	9	TRBV29-1	SVRAYNEQF
TRBJ2-2	11	TRBV19	ASRLRNTGELF
TRBJ1-1	12	TRBV7-9	ASSSRQGSTEAF
TRBJ1-3	12	TRBV5-4	ASGSGGDGNTIY
TRBJ1-2	13	TRBV11-2	ASSLGSTGGFGYT
TRBJ1-1	12	TRBV18	ASSPRGVNTEAF
TRBJ1-6	13	TRBV6-6	ASSYQASYNSPLH
TRBJ1-1	9	TRBV19	ASSTGIEAF
TRBJ1-5	13	TRBV7-6	ASNTQVLSNQPQH
TRBJ1-5	11	TRBV6-4	ASAEGERQPQH
TRBJ2-3	15	TRBV30	AWSGGGAGGLTDTQY
TRBJ2-3	14	TRBV5-5	ASSQGLAGGTDTQY
TRBJ1-1	11	TRBV10-3	AISVTSNTEAF
TRBJ2-5	11	TRBV28	ASSNSVGETQY
TRBJ2-3	14	TRBV2	ASSAVGGSSTDTQY
TRBJ1-2	12	TRBV28	ASSLSRDRHGYT
TRBJ2-2	12	TRBV11-1	ASSPRTNTGELF
TRBJ2-1	17	TRBV7-9	ASSYSTGDPLSSYNEQF
TRBJ2-1	10	TRBV2	GGTGAINEQF
TRBJ1-4	13	TRBV6-5	ASSYSKGAREKLF
TRBJ1-1	11	TRBV7-3	ASSLWANTEAF
TRBJ1-2	13	TRBV25-1	ASSESPDRGSRYT
TRBJ2-5	12	TRBV14	ASSRTSGGETQY
TRBJ2-1	8	TRBV29-1	SVVAGGQF
TRBJ1-2	10	TRBV28	ASSFLAYGYT
TRBJ1-1	12	TRBV19	ASSITRGNTEAF
TRBJ2-7	13	TRBV19	ASSIARTEPYEQY
TRBJ2-7	8	TRBV20-1	SAGSGTSN
TRBJ2-7	11	TRBV5-1	ASSGTRRGEQY
TRBJ2-7	9	TRBV2	ASSRETGQY
TRBJ1-1	10	TRBV10-3	AISGQASEAF
TRBJ2-2	15	TRBV7-3	ASSARLAGGNAGELF
TRBJ2-7	12	TRBV18	ASSPIDTSYEQY
TRBJ2-5	12	TRBV11-3	ASSRGTAQETQY
TRBJ2-7	12	TRBV18	ASSPPRAGWEQY
TRBJ2-7	13	TRBV5-4	ASSSLAGGIYEQY
TRBJ2-6	14	TRBV6-7	ASSPWMGPGANVLT
TRBJ2-2	12	TRBV28	ASSLGHEAGELF
TRBJ2-7	12	TRBV5-5	ASRVPGGTYEQY
TRBJ2-2	12	TRBV19	ASSKEQGTRELF
TRBJ1-1	15	TRBV11-2	ASSLDTGKRAETEAF
TRBJ1-1	16	TRBV7-2	ASSSWRIAGSLNSEAF
TRBJ2-7	13	TRBV29-1	SALFPGTGVYEQY
TRBJ1-2	11	TRBV5-1	ASSPSTGYGYT
TRBJ2-1	11	TRBV15	ATSRNSYNEQF
TRBJ2-2	10	TRBV5-1	ASGRNTGELF
TRBJ1-1	14	TRBV7-6	ASSLATPGTPQVAF
TRBJ2-5	11	TRBV5-1	ASSLALQETQY
TRBJ1-6	13	TRBV7-8	ASSLVGEGNSPLH